These 10 T cell receptor beta chains were all obtained from the same sample, sequenced in a study of spatial heterogeneity in lung cancer. Sample time point: sample taken at primary tumor resection. The study sequenced unsorted whole RNA from tumor, nontumor lung or frozen PBMC. TCRdb analysed the 5' RACE reads with MiXCR anew, one entry per CDR3 protein. The profile shows roughly 1,200 distinct CDR3 sequences, 6.5% to 8% of them singletons. Sequencing was performed on normal lung tissue next to the tumor, taken at surgery. The receptors stem from a male donor with early-stage non-small cell lung cancer.

Points on this clonotype: The library was designed around alpha chains, so this beta chain is a stray read whose abundance carries little weight. The genes are TRBV5-4 and TRBJ2-7; the D is unclear. V gave up 4 bases and J gave up 6 bases, with 8 bases separating them. The length of the CDR3 is 11 residues. The germline V gene has CDR1 SGHNT and CDR2 YYREEE (reference sequence). CDR3 region: CASSKDTEQYF. CDR3 in DNA: TGTGCCAGCAGCAAAGACACCGAGCAGTACTTC.

In its sample, this clonotype is large (0.1 to 1%). Within a library made for alpha chains, this beta chain is off target, and its count is uninformative. The genes are TRBV6-2 or TRBV6-3 and TRBJ2-5; 9 positions match TRBD1. Germline V gene data show CDR1 as MNHEY and CDR2 as SVGEGT. CDR3 size: 14 residues. After removal of 7 bases from V and 3 bases from J, the junction contained 6 bases not matched to a gene. As DNA, the CDR3 is TGTGCCAGCAATAGGGACAGGGTTGAAGAGACCCAGTACTTC. Translation gives CASNRDRVEETQYF.

Many counts were recorded for this clonotype. This may be a read error, as it is one base from a much larger clone. A library made for alpha chains picked up this beta chain off target, so its size means little. The chain joins TRBV5-1 to TRBJ2-3; TRBD1 aligns across 8 bases. Germline values: CDR1 SGHRS, CDR2 YFSETQ. The CDR3 is 15 residues long. The CDR3 loop is CTSKTGAHPTDTQYF. The CDR3 nucleotides read TGCACCAGCAAGACAGGGGCTCACCCCACAGATACGCAGTATTTT.

This clonotype was recorded many times. This beta chain is an off-target read within a library intended for alpha chains, so its frequency means little. The J gene is TRBJ2-7, the V gene TRBV27; possibly TRBD1 for D (6 bases). The germline gives CDR1 MNHEY, CDR2 SMNVEV (reference sequence). The CDR3 extends over 15 amino acids. V gave up 2 bases and J gave up 2 bases, with 13 bases separating them. In DNA, the CDR3 is TGTGCCAGCAGTTTAGGTTGGACAGTTACCTACGAGCAGTACTTC. Translating gives CASSLGWTVTYEQYF.

By frequency in the sample, this clonotype is medium-sized. One end of the junction does not line up with germline, which may come from a read error. This beta chain appears as a stray read in a library generated for alpha chains; its size is not informative. The chain combines TRBV7-2 with TRBJ2-3; TRBD1 agrees at 7 bases. Germline values: CDR1 SGHTA, CDR2 FQGNSA. The CDR3 loop spans 15 amino acids. The CDR3 reads CAISVGQIHTDTQYF. CDR3 nucleotides: TGTGCCATCAGCGTGGGACAGATCCACACAGATACGCAGTATTTT.

By share of the sample, this clonotype is medium-sized. A library prepared for alpha chains yielded this beta chain as an off-target read; its size is of little meaning. This rearrangement joins TRBV7-6 to TRBJ1-2; TRBD1 matches at 10 bases. The V and J ends lost 5 bases and 3 bases, in that order; junction bases with no gene match: 21. Germline V gene lookup returns CDR1 SGHVS and CDR2 FNYEAQ. The CDR3 covers 20 residues. The CDR3 region has the DNA TGTGCCAGCAGCCATCATCGATCGGGACGGGACAGGGGACCGTACTATGGCTACACCTTC. Protein: CASSHHRSGRDRGPYYGYTF. Together with reference TRBV7-6 and TRBJ1-2, the CDR3 gives the full variable domain: GAGVSQSPRYKVTKRGQDVALRCDPISGHVSLYWYRQALGQGPEFLTYFNYEAQQDKSGLPNDRFSAERPEGSISTLTIQRTEQRDSAMYRCASSHHRSGRDRGPYYGYTFGSGTRLTVV.

Within the sample, this clonotype is large (0.1 to 1%). Since it is a stray read in a library aimed at alpha chains, this beta chain has a size that is not meaningful. The chain joins TRBV3-1 to TRBJ2-7; TRBD2 matches at 12 bases. The ends lost 6 bases at V and 4 bases at J; junction bases unmatched: 7. The germline V gene encodes CDR1 LGHDT and CDR2 YNNKEL (reference sequence). The CDR3 totals 15 residues. The CDR3 DNA follows: TGTGCCAGCAGGTCCGAGACTAGCGGGAGTTACGAGCAGTACTTC. Its translation: CASRSETSGSYEQYF.

Judged by abundance, this clonotype is large. A library prepared for alpha chains yielded this beta chain as an off-target read; its size is of little meaning. The V gene is TRBV5-6, the J gene TRBJ2-3, with unresolved D. This CDR3 spans 16 amino acids. Germline assignment: CDR1 SGHDT and CDR2 YYEEEE. Trimming pared 0 bases from V and 0 bases from J, leaving 11 bases between. The CDR3 region is CASSLGRYGSTDTQYF. CDR3 DNA sequence: TGTGCCAGCAGCTTGGGGCGGTATGGAAGCACAGATACGCAGTATTTT. The variable domain in full, with the rest retrieved from reference TRBV5-6 and TRBJ2-3, is DAGVTQSPTHLIKTRGQQVTLRCSPKSGHDTVSWYQQALGQGPQFIFQYYEEEERQRGNFPDRFSGHQFPNYSSELNVNALLLGDSALYLCASSLGRYGSTDTQYFGPGTRLTVL.

This clonotype came up many times. A library made for alpha chains picked up this beta chain off target, so its size means little. The chain employs TRBV20-1 and TRBJ2-2; 12 bases fit TRBD2. Germline trimming cut 4 bases from V and 6 bases from J; bases unmatched to any gene: 3. The CDR3 sequence is 14 residues long. Germline V lookup: CDR1 DFQATT, CDR2 SNEGSKA (reference sequence). The CDR3 DNA reads as TGCAGTGCTACTAGCGGGGGGGATTCCGGGGAGCTGTTTTTT. The encoded protein is CSATSGGDSGELFF.

Relative to its sample, this clonotype is large. With the library built for alpha chains, this beta chain is off target and its frequency is not meaningful. This chain connects TRBV27 to TRBJ1-2, with 7 nucleotides matching TRBD1. The V gene end was trimmed by 6 bases and the J gene end by 2 bases; junction bases not matched to a gene: 6. Germline V gives CDR1 MNHEY, CDR2 SMNVEV (reference sequence). The CDR3 loop spans 14 amino acids. The CDR3 DNA reads TGTGCCAGCAGAAATGACAGGGTAAACTATGGCTACACCTTC. Protein: CASRNDRVNYGYTF.